The 22 T cell receptor beta chains listed next were all sequenced from one sample in a study of human T cells and chemical hapten exposure. TCRdb re-derived calls from the RACE reads in MiXCR, one entry per CDR3 protein. The table shows roughly 380,000 distinct CDR3 sequences, with nearly 6.5% occurring only once. Time point of the sample: patch test 2, 6 weeks after DPC sensitization. Indicated treatment: therapeutic diphenylcyclopropenone sensitization with weekly scalp DPC. The sample in question was whole blood, obtained in connection with sensitization to the hapten diphenylcyclopropenone (DPC). Receptors originate from a woman aged 18-29 years with alopecia areata. Some clones in this sample may be carry-over from other donors' samples.

This clonotype was recorded a few times. CDR3 residues: CASSQDLVFGNTIYF. The CDR3 coding sequence is TGTGCCAGCAGCCAAGATCTCGTTTTCGGAAACACCATATATTTT. The chain uses TRBV4-2 and TRBJ1-3, with no clear D. The V end lost 0 bases, the J end lost 4 bases, and 10 bases lay between the germline ends. The germline V gene has CDR1 LGHNA and CDR2 YNFKEQ. The CDR3 is 15 residues long.

A few counts support this clonotype. This sequence joins TRBV24-1 and TRBJ2-1; the D gene could be TRBD1 or TRBD2 (5 bases each). The V end was cut by 2 bases, the J end by 6 bases, with 22 bases between. The CDR3 has 18 amino acids. Germline CDR1 is KGHDR and CDR2 is SFDVKD. The CDR3 nucleotides are TGTGCCACCAGTGATTCTGCCCAAGGGTGGGGTGGGGGCAATGAGCAGTTCTTC. Translated, it gives CATSDSAQGWGGGNEQFF.

J is TRBJ1-4 and V is TRBV12-3 or TRBV12-4; TRBD1 is a possible D gene (5 bases). The CDR3 is 16 amino acids. V lost 1 base and J 6 bases, leaving 15 bases between the germline ends. This CDR3 is CASSLVPGGMDEKLFF. The CDR3, as DNA: TGTGCCAGCAGTTTAGTCCCCGGGGGTATGGATGAAAAACTGTTTTTT.

This clonotype occurred a few times. The V gene is TRBV7-9, the J gene TRBJ1-1, with a weak D call TRBD1 (6 bases). Per germline, CDR1 SEHNR and CDR2 FQNEAQ (reference sequence). The CDR3 sequence is 13 residues long. Trimming removed 8 bases from V and 0 bases from J, with 10 bases in between. CDR3 in DNA: TGTGCCAGCGCTGGGGGCATGAACACTGAAGCTTTCTTT. This encodes CASAGGMNTEAFF.

This clonotype was detected only a few times. The chain joins TRBV12-3 or TRBV12-4 to TRBJ2-5, with 14 bases fitting TRBD2. The CDR3 is 16 residues long. V lost 3 bases to trimming and J lost 5 bases; unmatched junction nucleotides: 5. The CDR3 sequence is CASSFRLAGGLETQYF. The DNA for the CDR3 is TGTGCCAGCAGTTTTCGACTAGCGGGGGGGCTGGAGACCCAGTACTTC.

The J gene is TRBJ1-2, the V gene TRBV9, with D maybe TRBD1 (5 bases). The V gene's germline CDR1 is SGDLS and CDR2 YYNGEE. The CDR3 has 13 residues. The V gene lost 2 bases and the J gene lost 3 bases, with 8 bases spanning the gap. For the CDR3, the DNA is TGTGCCAGCAGCGTCGACAGCCACTATGGCTACACCTTC. Amino acids: CASSVDSHYGYTF.

The chain carries TRBV4-1 and TRBJ2-5; perhaps TRBD2 as D (5 bases). The CDR3 length is 16 residues. The V end lost 4 bases, the J end lost 3 bases, and 18 bases lay between the germline ends. From germline, CDR1 is MGHRA and CDR2 YSYEKL. The CDR3 is CASSRKLLLGEETQYF. The CDR3 DNA reads as TGCGCCAGCAGCCGGAAACTCTTACTGGGAGAAGAGACCCAGTACTTC.

This clonotype came up a few times. The chain couples TRBV2 to TRBJ2-7; D gene uncertain. The CDR3 is 15 amino acids. V was pared by 5 bases and J by 6 bases, with 20 bases between. The V gene's germline CDR1 is SNHLY and CDR2 FYNNEI. The CDR3 coding sequence is TGTGCCAGCAGTCCCGGACCGCTTGGAAAGGGCGAGCAGTACTTC. Encoded protein: CASSPGPLGKGEQYF.

This clonotype occurred many times. The rearrangement joins TRBV20-1 to TRBJ1-5; TRBD1 is a possible D gene (5 bases). CDR3 size: 13 residues. Germline assignment: CDR1 DFQATT and CDR2 SNEGSKA (reference sequence). The V and J ends lost 2 bases and 5 bases respectively, with 10 bases between them. The CDR3 loop reads CSARTLGDQPQHF. In DNA form, the CDR3 reads TGCAGTGCTAGAACTCTAGGGGATCAGCCCCAGCATTTT.

V is TRBV4-2 and J is TRBJ2-7; 8 nucleotides match TRBD2. V gave up 0 bases and J gave up 6 bases; unmatched junction bases: 4. The CDR3 has 14 amino acids. Germline V lookup: CDR1 LGHNA, CDR2 YNFKEQ. CDR3 coding DNA: TGTGCCAGCAGCCAAGACCGGGGGGGCCGCGAGCAGTACTTC. The encoded protein is CASSQDRGGREQYF.

This clonotype showed up just a few times. The chain carries TRBV2 and TRBJ2-7; 8 bases are a match to TRBD2. The V gene's germline CDR1 is SNHLY and CDR2 FYNNEI. Trimming removed 8 bases from V and 0 bases from J; junction bases left unmatched: 9. The CDR3 loop spans 15 amino acids. The CDR3 sequence: CASGRGAGASYEQYF. DNA of the CDR3: TGTGCCAGCGGCCGCGGAGCGGGGGCCTCCTACGAGCAGTACTTC.

The table lists this clonotype with many counts. The chain combines TRBV7-2 with TRBJ2-3; 8 nucleotides align to TRBD1. CDR3 size: 14 residues. The germline CDR1 and CDR2 sequences are SGHTA and FQGNSA. After removal of 8 bases from V and 4 bases from J, the junction contained 8 bases not matched to a gene. CDR3 protein: CASGALTGADTQYF. DNA of the CDR3: TGTGCCAGCGGTGCCCTGACAGGGGCAGATACGCAGTATTTT.

This clonotype showed up just a few times. The chain carries TRBV12-3 or TRBV12-4 and TRBJ1-4; perhaps TRBD1 as D (6 bases). Trimming cost V 10 bases and J 3 bases, with 15 bases left between them. The CDR3 has 14 residues. The CDR3 DNA reads TGTGCCACCAACTTTGGGGGCCCTAATGAAAAACTGTTTTTT. This codes for CATNFGGPNEKLFF.

The genes are TRBV12-3 or TRBV12-4 and TRBJ2-7, with D unclear. Trimming pared 6 bases from V and 3 bases from J, leaving 12 bases between. The CDR3 has 13 residues. The CDR3 loop is CASSQDGVYEQYF. The CDR3 nucleotides are TGTGCCAGCAGCCAGGACGGAGTCTACGAGCAGTACTTC.

This clonotype was picked up many times. CDR3: CASSIQSMSTDTQYF. CDR3 nucleotides: TGTGCCAGCAGCATACAGTCTATGAGCACAGATACGCAGTATTTT. V is TRBV7-2 and J is TRBJ2-3, with D unresolved. Germline lookup yields CDR1 SGHTA and CDR2 FQGNSA. Trimming shortened V by 5 bases and J by 0 bases, and 12 bases separated the two germline ends. The CDR3 is 15 amino acids. The variable domain in full, completed from reference TRBV7-2 and TRBJ2-3, reads GAGVSQSPSNKVTEKGKDVELRCDPISGHTALYWYRQSLGQGLEFLIYFQGNSAPDKSGLPSDRFSAERTGGSVSTLTIQRTQQEDSAVYLCASSIQSMSTDTQYFGPGTRLTVL.

The sample holds many counts of this clonotype. The chain has TRBV5-6 and TRBJ1-1; D not resolved. Trimming removed 1 base at V and 2 bases at J, with 12 bases between. Germline V CDR1 and CDR2: SGHDT, YYEEEE. This CDR3 region has 15 residues. CDR3 loop: CASSLMDRINTEAFF. The CDR3 DNA sequence: TGTGCCAGCAGCTTGATGGACCGGATTAACACTGAAGCTTTCTTT.

This clonotype was seen a few times. The rearrangement uses TRBV28 and TRBJ2-7; 7 nucleotides agree with TRBD1. The V segment lost 6 bases and the J segment 3 bases; nucleotides outside the gene matches: 2. The CDR3 has 12 amino acids. Per germline, CDR1 MDHEN and CDR2 SYDVKM. As DNA, the CDR3 is TGTGCCAGCAGACGACAGGGCTACGAGCAGTACTTC. It encodes CASRRQGYEQYF.

This clonotype showed up just a few times. The V and J genes are TRBV7-2 and TRBJ2-7; the D gene is possibly TRBD1 (5 bases). Per the germline V gene, CDR1 is SGHTA and CDR2 is FQGNSA. V lost 1 base and J lost 12, with 13 bases in between. CDR3 length equals 12 residues. The CDR3 loop is CASSLDLGPRYF. Here the CDR3 DNA reads TGTGCCAGCAGCTTAGATTTGGGGCCGAGGTACTTC.

This clonotype came up a few times. This sequence joins TRBV7-9 and TRBJ2-1; 12 positions agree with TRBD2. The CDR3 runs to 14 residues. Germline V gene sequence: CDR1 SEHNR, CDR2 FQNEAQ (reference sequence). The junction had 11 bases not matched to a gene; V was cut back by 5 bases and J by 15 bases. For the CDR3, the DNA is TGTGCCAGCAGCCCACCGACTAGCGGGGGCCTAGTGTTCTTC. This sequence encodes CASSPPTSGGLVFF. Looking up the rest from reference TRBV7-9 and TRBJ2-1 gives the full variable domain: DTGVSQNPRHKITKRGQNVTFRCDPISEHNRLYWYRQTLGQGPEFLTYFQNEAQLEKSRLLSDRFSAERPKGSFSTLEIQRTEQGDSAMYLCASSPPTSGGLVFFGPGTRLTVL.

V gene TRBV10-2 combines with J gene TRBJ1-2, with 7 positions matching TRBD1. V gave up 0 bases and J gave up 9 bases; unmatched junction bases: 7. The CDR3 is 14 amino acids. The germline CDR1 and CDR2 sequences are WSHSY and SAAADI. This CDR3 is CASSESRQGERYTF. DNA for the CDR3: TGCGCCAGCAGTGAGTCGAGACAGGGAGAGCGCTACACCTTC.

This clonotype has a handful of counts. The chain uses TRBV14 and TRBJ1-1; TRBD1 matches 7 bases. The CDR3 is 13 amino acids. Germline values: CDR1 SGHDN, CDR2 FVKESK. J was trimmed by 9 bases and V by 4 bases; bases with no gene match: 8. The CDR3 DNA reads TGTGCCAGCAGCCCTACTCGACAGGGCAAAGCTTTCTTT. It yields the protein CASSPTRQGKAFF. Full variable domain (outside the CDR3, taken from reference TRBV14 and TRBJ1-1): EAGVTQFPSHSVIEKGQTVTLRCDPISGHDNLYWYRRVMGKEIKFLLHFVKESKQDESGMPNNRFLAERTGGTYSTLKVQPAELEDSGVYFCASSPTRQGKAFFGQGTRLTVV.

This clonotype was detected a few times. The chain recombines TRBV27 with TRBJ1-1, with a possible D match to TRBD1 (5 bases). Trimming left V 6 bases short and J 11 bases short, with 19 bases between. The CDR3 is 13 amino acids. Germline V CDR1 and CDR2: MNHEY, SMNVEV (reference sequence). This CDR3 is CASRPFRERMAFF. As DNA, the CDR3 is TGTGCCAGCAGGCCATTCAGGGAACGTATGGCTTTCTTT.